Shown below are 14 T cell receptor beta chains from a single sample sequenced in a study of T cell changes during pregnancy in multiple sclerosis (dated by TCRdb to about 2019). The library came from the immunoSEQ multiplex PCR assay. TCRdb holds this immuneACCESS table with in-frame rearrangements only. Some clones are missing; in checked studies, unresolved V genes explain under half, and the rest has no known cause. The sample data list some 77,000 clones, and around nine tenths of these were observed just once. Around 0.2% of the sample is held by the ten biggest clonotypes. The input for sequencing was CD4+ T cells from peripheral blood mononuclear cells, taken before pregnancy. The receptors derive from a female donor with multiple sclerosis, enrolled in a pregnancy study.

The CDR3 here is CASSEDRGLGGQYF. The CDR3, as DNA: TGTGCCAGCAGCGAGGATAGGGGTCTGGGGGGGCAGTACTTC. This rearrangement joins TRBV7-9 to TRBJ2-7; a possible D gene is TRBD2 (6 bases). Trimming stripped 5 bases from V and 9 bases from J, with 20 bases between. In germline, CDR1 is SEHNR, CDR2 FQNEAQ (reference sequence). This CDR3 contains 14 residues.

The V call is TRBV28, the J call TRBJ1-3; 10 bases match TRBD1. Germline loops: CDR1 MDHEN, CDR2 SYDVKM. The V and J ends lost 4 bases and 1 base, in that order; junction bases with no gene match: 7. This CDR3 has 17 amino acids. CDR3 DNA sequence: TGTGCCAGCAGTTCCAAAGACAGGGGGCGATCTGGAAACACCATATATTTT. Amino acid sequence: CASSSKDRGRSGNTIYF.

In DNA form, the CDR3 reads TGTGCCAGCAGATACACAGGGGGCCGGGGTAATGAAAAACTGTTTTTT. Translation: CASRYTGGRGNEKLFF. The chain combines TRBV6-5 with TRBJ1-4; TRBD1 aligns across 9 bases. The CDR3 has 16 residues. The J segment lost 4 bases and the V segment lost 6 bases, leaving 9 bases of the junction unmatched. CDR1 and CDR2 (germline): MNHEY, SVGAGI.

The chain links TRBV7-2 to TRBJ2-7; D is undetermined. CDR3 size: 14 residues. Trimming removed 1 base from V and 5 bases from J, with 12 bases in between. Germline values: CDR1 SGHTA, CDR2 FQGNSA. The CDR3: CASSLEAGRHEQYF. In DNA, the CDR3 is TGTGCCAGCAGCTTAGAGGCAGGTCGGCACGAGCAGTACTTC.

The rearrangement uses TRBV7-3 and TRBJ2-3, with TRBD2 matching 12 bases. Unmatched junction bases numbered 5, after V lost 6 bases and J lost 4 bases. The CDR3 sequence is 15 residues long. CDR1 is SGHTA, CDR2 FQGTGA, per germline. The chain's CDR3 is CASSSSGGAADTQYF. As DNA, the CDR3 is TGTGCCAGCAGTTCTAGCGGGGGGGCCGCAGATACGCAGTATTTT.

The J gene is TRBJ1-5, the V gene TRBV28, with D hard to call. The CDR3 spans 13 residues. Germline V gives CDR1 MDHEN, CDR2 SYDVKM. V lost 7 bases to trimming and J lost 3 bases, with 10 bases between them. Written as DNA, the CDR3 is TGTGCCAGCAAACCGGTTGCCAATCAGCCCCAGCATTTT. It yields the protein CASKPVANQPQHF.

The chain couples TRBV19 to TRBJ1-5; D gene unclear. There are 14 residues in the CDR3. From germline, CDR1 is LNHDA and CDR2 SQIVND (reference sequence). V was pared by 5 bases and J by 2 bases, with 10 bases between. CDR3 sequence: CASSPALGNQPQHF. The CDR3 DNA reads as TGTGCCAGTAGTCCCGCCTTAGGCAATCAGCCCCAGCATTTT.

V and J are TRBV5-1 and TRBJ1-1, with 10 positions matching TRBD1. With V trimmed by 1 base and J by 5 bases, 11 bases remained unmatched. Germline CDR1 SGHRS, CDR2 YFSETQ. The CDR3 spans 17 residues. CDR3 DNA sequence: TGCGCCAGCAGCTTGAGGGGACAGGGGCGATTGGGGACTGAAGCTTTCTTT. This codes for CASSLRGQGRLGTEAFF. Filled out from reference TRBV5-1 and TRBJ1-1, the complete variable domain reads KAGVTQTPRYLIKTRGQQVTLSCSPISGHRSVSWYQQTPGQGLQFLFEYFSETQRNKGNFPGRFSGRQFSNSRSEMNVSTLELGDSALYLCASSLRGQGRLGTEAFFGQGTRLTVV.

The chain is built from TRBV27 and TRBJ1-4; D perhaps matches TRBD1 (6 bases). The CDR3 has 13 residues. V lost 6 bases, J lost 11 bases, and 16 bases lay in between. Germline V gene lookup returns CDR1 MNHEY and CDR2 SMNVEV (reference sequence). The CDR3 loop reads CASRYRARDKLFF. The CDR3 region has the DNA TGTGCCAGCAGATACAGGGCTCGTGATAAACTGTTTTTT.

The chain has TRBV6-4 and TRBJ2-1; 13 nucleotides match TRBD2. Trimming took 6 bases from V and 9 from J; bases not matched to a gene: 8. Germline loops: CDR1 MRHNA, CDR2 SNTAGT. The CDR3 covers 15 residues. CDR3 protein: CASRVTSGGSTEQFF. The CDR3 bases are TGTGCCAGCAGAGTGACTAGCGGGGGGAGTACTGAGCAGTTCTTC.

This clone was counted between two and nine times. This chain joins TRBV9 and TRBJ2-5, with TRBD2 matching 8 bases. Germline values: CDR1 SGDLS, CDR2 YYNGEE. V lost 0 bases and J lost 1; bases outside the gene matches: 2. This CDR3 spans 15 amino acids. CDR3 DNA: TGTGCCAGCAGCGTAGCCGGGGGGGTCCAAGAGACCCAGTACTTC. Amino acids: CASSVAGGVQETQYF.

This chain links TRBV2 with TRBJ2-3; D is unresolved. Trimming shortened V by 5 bases and J by 2 bases, and 11 bases separated the two germline ends. Germline lookup yields CDR1 SNHLY and CDR2 FYNNEI. The CDR3 is made up of 14 amino acids. The CDR3 loop is CASSSLAVTDTQYF. The CDR3 DNA reads as TGTGCCAGCAGTTCCCTTGCGGTCACAGATACGCAGTATTTT.

The gene calls are TRBV7-9 and TRBJ1-1, with 7 bases that match TRBD1. CDR3 length: 13 residues. Germline CDR1 SEHNR, CDR2 FQNEAQ (reference sequence). With V trimmed by 4 bases and J by 4 bases, 3 bases remained unmatched. CDR3 nucleotide sequence: TGTGCCAGCAGCTCATACAGGGGCACTGAAGCTTTCTTT. This gives the protein CASSSYRGTEAFF.

V and J are TRBV5-1 and TRBJ2-3; TRBD1 matches 9 bases. Trimming at V came to 0 bases and at J to 4 bases, leaving 6 bases not matched to a gene. This CDR3 has 16 residues. Germline-derived CDR1 and CDR2 are SGHRS and YFSETQ. The CDR3 spells CASSLAGTGSADTQYF. The CDR3 region has the DNA TGCGCCAGCAGCTTGGCCGGGACAGGGAGTGCAGATACGCAGTATTTT.